Listed below are T cell receptor beta chains from one sample, sequenced in a study of blood T cell repertoires in COVID-19. The protocol was immunoSEQ multiplex PCR, while the TCRdb copy is restricted to in-frame clones and leaves out a portion. The table has 190,000 or so clones, around 85% seen once. The sequenced sample was peripheral blood. Source of these receptors: a woman older than 75 with acute or convalescent COVID-19. CDR3s include the opening cysteine and the closing phenylalanine or tryptophan. D genes are given only for firm matches. A clone size is listed for some rows: how often the clone was seen (once, few, many), or a class if it is expanded.

>TRBV2|TRBJ2-3|-|-
CASSGQGGAFTDTQYF
TGTGCCAGCAGTGGCCAAGGGGGAGCGTTCACAGATACGCAGTATTTT
>TRBV10-3|TRBJ1-1|-|-
CAISERGGGKFGTEAFF
TGTGCCATCAGTGAAAGGGGGGGCGGGAAGTTTGGTACTGAAGCTTTCTTT
>TRBV3-1/TRBV3-2|TRBJ2-7|-|TRBD1
CASSQEPTGAYEQYF
TGTGCCAGCAGCCAGGAACCGACAGGGGCCTACGAGCAGTACTTC
>TRBV18|TRBJ1-1|-|-
CASSPSRGAVNTEAFF
TGTGCCAGCTCACCAAGCAGGGGCGCGGTGAACACTGAAGCTTTCTTT
>TRBV7-7|TRBJ2-5|-|-
CASSSGSDRTQYF
TGTGCCAGCAGCTCGGGGTCCGATAGGACCCAGTACTTC
>TRBV14|TRBJ2-5|-|-
CASSPLAAVWKTQYF
TGTGCCAGCAGCCCGTTAGCGGCAGTGTGGAAGACCCAGTACTTC
>TRBV7-2|TRBJ2-2|-|TRBD1
CASSAQGGNTGELFF
TGTGCCAGCAGCGCACAGGGGGGAAACACCGGGGAGCTGTTTTTT
>TRBV11-2|TRBJ1-4|-|TRBD1
CASSPPTGWKLFF
TGTGCCAGCAGCCCGCCGACAGGGTGGAAACTGTTTTTT
>TRBV7-2|TRBJ2-3|-|TRBD2
CASSLVYSGGADTQYF
TGTGCCAGCAGCTTAGTCTATAGCGGGGGAGCAGATACGCAGTATTTT
>TRBV7-8|TRBJ1-2|-|TRBD1
CASTIDRGPIYGYTF
TGTGCCAGCACCATAGACAGGGGGCCGATTTATGGCTACACCTTC
>TRBV27|TRBJ1-6|-|TRBD1
CASRGQGATYNSPLHF
TGTGCCAGCAGGGGACAGGGTGCGACCTATAATTCACCCCTCCACTTT
>TRBV19|TRBJ1-5|-|TRBD1
CASSLGQGAHQPQHF
TGTGCCAGTAGTTTGGGACAGGGGGCGCATCAGCCCCAGCATTTT
>TRBV12-3/TRBV12-4|TRBJ1-5|few|-
CASSRITGTQHF
TGTGCCAGCAGCAGGATTACAGGGACCCAGCATTTT
>TRBV10-1|TRBJ1-6|-|TRBD1
CASSESMPDRVKNSPLHF
TGCGCCAGCAGTGAGTCGATGCCCGACAGGGTGAAAAATTCACCCCTCCACTTT
>TRBV3-1/TRBV3-2|TRBJ1-1|-|-
CASSQGQYEAFF
TGTGCCAGCAGCCAAGGACAGTATGAAGCTTTCTTT
>TRBV7-2|TRBJ1-1|-|-
CASSSHQGYTEAFF
TGTGCCAGCAGCTCACACCAGGGATACACTGAAGCTTTCTTT
>TRBV25-1|TRBJ2-1|-|TRBD2
CASSDSGWTSGRNEQFF
TGTGCCAGCAGTGATAGTGGGTGGACTAGCGGGAGAAACGAGCAGTTCTTC
>TRBV10-3|TRBJ2-3|-|TRBD2
CAISALAGVSTDTQYF
TGTGCCATCAGTGCTCTAGCGGGGGTTAGCACAGATACGCAGTATTTT
>TRBV5-1|TRBJ2-7|once|-
CASSLTGTEQYF
TGCGCCAGCAGCTTGACAGGGACCGAGCAGTACTTC
>TRBV4-2|TRBJ1-5|-|-
CASSQDIDRSNQPQHF
TGTGCCAGCAGCCAAGATATTGACAGAAGCAATCAGCCCCAGCATTTT
>TRBV7-3|TRBJ1-1|few|TRBD1
CASSPGTGATEAFF
TGTGCCAGCAGCCCGGGGACAGGGGCAACTGAAGCTTTCTTT
>TRBV23-1|TRBJ1-1|-|TRBD1
CANFIYRGAGTEAFF
TGCGCCAACTTCATTTACAGGGGCGCGGGCACTGAAGCTTTCTTT
>TRBV19|TRBJ2-6|once|-
CASSIDMSSGANVLTF
TGTGCCAGTAGTATAGATATGAGCTCTGGGGCCAACGTCCTGACTTTC
>TRBV9|TRBJ1-4|-|TRBD1
CASSVSTGNEKLFF
TGTGCCAGCAGCGTTTCGACAGGGAATGAAAAACTGTTTTTT
>TRBV6-5|TRBJ2-6|-|TRBD1
CASSYDRAGANVLTF
TGTGCCAGCAGTTACGACAGGGCTGGGGCCAACGTCCTGACTTTC
>TRBV2|TRBJ1-3|-|-
CASSRLVSSGNTIYF
TGTGCCAGCAGTCGTTTAGTTAGCTCTGGAAACACCATATATTTT
>TRBV3-1/TRBV3-2|TRBJ1-5|-|-
CASSQTGSNQPQHF
TGTGCCAGCAGCCAAACCGGGAGCAATCAGCCCCAGCATTTT
>TRBV5-6|TRBJ2-2|once|-
CASSPRNTGELFF
TGTGCCAGCAGTCCTAGGAACACCGGGGAGCTGTTTTTT
>TRBV7-7|TRBJ2-2|-|-
CASSQNYLSTGELFF
TGTGCCAGCAGCCAGAACTATCTGTCAACCGGGGAGCTGTTTTTT
>TRBV5-1|TRBJ1-1|-|TRBD1
CASSLGDSYTEAFF
TGCGCCAGCAGCTTGGGGGACAGTTACACTGAAGCTTTCTTT
>TRBV30|TRBJ2-3|-|-
CAWTPRETDTQYF
TGTGCCTGGACTCCACGAGAAACAGATACGCAGTATTTT
>TRBV29-1|TRBJ1-1|-|-
CSVVRGFTEAFF
TGCAGCGTTGTGCGAGGGTTCACTGAAGCTTTCTTT
>TRBV5-4|TRBJ2-1|-|TRBD2
CASSTSGMYNEQFF
TGTGCCAGCAGCACTAGCGGGATGTACAATGAGCAGTTCTTC
>TRBV9|TRBJ1-6|-|-
CASSVATGGSPLHF
TGTGCCAGCAGCGTAGCTACGGGAGGCTCACCCCTCCACTTT
>TRBV5-4|TRBJ1-3|-|-
CASSLQGSSGNTIYF
TGTGCCAGCAGCTTACAGGGTTCCTCTGGAAACACCATATATTTT
>TRBV6-2/TRBV6-3|TRBJ1-6|-|-
CASSTRRPNNSPLHF
TGTGCCAGCAGTACCCGCAGGCCGAATAATTCACCCCTCCACTTT
>TRBV7-8|TRBJ1-2|-|-
CASSPRVGGARYGYTF
TGTGCCAGCAGCCCGAGGGTAGGGGGGGCCCGCTATGGCTACACCTTC
>TRBV7-2|TRBJ2-7|-|TRBD2
CASSLERGATYEQYF
TGTGCCAGCAGCTTAGAGCGGGGGGCCACCTACGAGCAGTACTTC
>TRBV7-9|TRBJ1-4|many|-
CASSIYNGANEKLFF
TGTGCCAGCAGCATATACAACGGGGCTAATGAAAAACTGTTTTTT
>TRBV5-1|TRBJ1-3|-|TRBD1
CASSLALTGSGNTIYF
TGCGCCAGCAGCTTGGCTTTGACAGGGTCTGGAAACACCATATATTTT
>TRBV7-6|TRBJ2-3|-|-
CASSLGVSVTDTQYF
TGTGCCAGCAGCTTAGGCGTTAGTGTCACAGATACGCAGTATTTT
>TRBV2|TRBJ1-2|-|-
CASSDAGANYGYTF
TGTGCCAGCAGTGACGCGGGCGCCAACTATGGCTACACCTTC
>TRBV15|TRBJ1-3|few|TRBD1
CATSRDPTGGIGGNTIYF
TGTGCCACCAGCAGAGATCCGACAGGGGGCATAGGTGGAAACACCATATATTTT
>TRBV6-5|TRBJ2-3|-|-
CASSYSSGGWDTQYF
TGTGCCAGCAGTTACTCGAGTGGGGGGTGGGATACGCAGTATTTT
>TRBV6-2/TRBV6-3|TRBJ2-2|-|-
CASSYVRNTGELFF
TGTGCCAGCAGTTACGTCAGGAACACCGGGGAGCTGTTTTTT
>TRBV19|TRBJ1-2|-|TRBD1
CASKEGADYGYTF
TGTGCCAGTAAAGAGGGGGCTGACTATGGCTACACCTTC
>TRBV3-1/TRBV3-2|TRBJ1-5|-|TRBD1
CASSPTGLQPQHF
TGTGCCAGCAGCCCGACAGGGCTTCAGCCCCAGCATTTT
>TRBV6-5|TRBJ2-1|-|-
CASRTDGDSYNEQFF
TGTGCCAGCAGGACCGACGGGGACTCCTACAATGAGCAGTTCTTC